This TCR beta chain was captured by sequencing in a study of blood T cell repertoires in COVID-19. As for the study in general: Acute-phase and convalescent COVID-19 samples originated in the United States, Italy and Spain. Sources were T cells, B-cell-depleted T cells, or PBMCs; the material itself was cDNA or gDNA.

Authors' data handling: The authors estimated nucleated cell counts from reference gene primer amplification. Assay used: immunoSEQ multiplex PCR; TCRdb lists only in-frame clones, some missing. The V and J calls and clone size were taken over from that table, and D and trimming were inferred from the DNA. The sample holds some 400,000 clones, more than 75% seen once. The junction had 8 bases not matched to a gene; V was cut back by 8 bases and J by 2 bases. The V gene's germline CDR1 is SNHLY and CDR2 FYNNEI. The CDR3 spans 15 residues. While infection was still active, Seattle patients were enrolled and then followed longitudinally.

Sequencing was done on a sample of peripheral blood. This sequence originates from a woman in her thirties with COVID-19, enrolled during active disease. V and J are TRBV2 and TRBJ2-2; TRBD1 matches 7 bases. This CDR3 is CASARDSGNTGELFF. In DNA form, the CDR3 reads TGTGCCAGCGCCCGGGACAGTGGAAACACCGGGGAGCTGTTTTTT. Together with reference TRBV2 and TRBJ2-2, the CDR3 gives the full variable domain: EPEVTQTPSHQVTQMGQEVILRCVPISNHLYFYWYRQILGQKVEFLVSFYNNEISEKSEIFDDQFSVERPDGSNFTLKIRSTKLEDSAMYFCASARDSGNTGELFFGEGSRLTVL.